The clone carrying this TCR beta chain turned up a few times. The time point was: patch test 1, 2 weeks after DPC sensitization. The treatment denotes: therapeutic diphenylcyclopropenone sensitization with weekly scalp DPC. The sample originates from a study of human T cells and chemical hapten exposure. Overall study context: The sensitizer, 2% DPC, was used on around 2 cm by around 2 cm of upper inner arm skin.

Using its own MiXCR run on the RACE reads, TCRdb lists one record per CDR3 protein. The sample has about 120,000 distinct CDR3 sequences; approximately 14% are singletons. Germline CDR1 SGHRS, CDR2 YFSETQ. Trimming took off 4 bases at V and 6 bases at J, with 14 bases between the two ends. The CDR3 contains 13 residues. The chain joins TRBV5-1 to TRBJ2-7; weak D call: TRBD2 (5 bases). The clonotype comes from a man younger than 30 with alopecia areata. Some clones in this sample may be carry-over from other donors' samples. Sequenced here: whole blood, sampled in connection with sensitization to the hapten diphenylcyclopropenone (DPC). The CDR3 DNA reads as TGCGCCAGCAGCCGAAGCGGACGGAGCGAGCAGTACTTC. Translating gives CASSRSGRSEQYF. Complete variable domain (other parts from reference TRBV5-1 and TRBJ2-7): KAGVTQTPRYLIKTRGQQVTLSCSPISGHRSVSWYQQTPGQGLQFLFEYFSETQRNKGNFPGRFSGRQFSNSRSEMNVSTLELGDSALYLCASSRSGRSEQYFGPGTRLTVT.